Listed below are T cell receptor beta chains from one sample, sequenced in a study of spatial heterogeneity in lung cancer. One entry per CDR3 protein, called by TCRdb with MiXCR from the 5' RACE reads. The sample has roughly 71,000 distinct CDR3 sequences, roughly 8.9% seen once. The starting material was PBMCs, obtained at follow-up. Receptor source: a female donor with early-stage non-small cell lung cancer. CDR3s include the opening cysteine and the closing phenylalanine or tryptophan. The D gene is left open where the match is weak. The size field is filled for only some rows; it gives once, few, many or a size class.

CDR3aa: CASSTPSGRAEETQYF
CDR3nt: TGTGCCAGCAGTACCCCTAGCGGGAGGGCTGAAGAGACCCAGTACTTC
v_gene: TRBV2
d_gene: TRBD2
abundance: many
j_gene: TRBJ2-5

CDR3aa: CASNSGETQYF
CDR3nt: TGTGCCAGCAATTCCGGGGAGACCCAGTACTTC
v_gene: TRBV7-9
d_gene: -
abundance: -
j_gene: TRBJ2-5

CDR3aa: CASRGYQETQYF
CDR3nt: TGTGCCAGCAGAGGGTACCAAGAGACCCAGTACTTC
v_gene: TRBV27
d_gene: -
abundance: many
j_gene: TRBJ2-5

CDR3aa: CASSLAARGTEQYF
CDR3nt: TGTGCCAGCAGTTTGGCGGCGCGAGGAACCGAGCAGTACTTC
v_gene: TRBV27
d_gene: -
abundance: many
j_gene: TRBJ2-7

CDR3aa: CASKGEGGNTEAFF
CDR3nt: TGTGCCAGCAAGGGTGAGGGAGGGAACACTGAAGCTTTCTTT
v_gene: TRBV6-4
d_gene: -
abundance: -
j_gene: TRBJ1-1

CDR3aa: CASSLVSRPEAFF
CDR3nt: TGTGCCAGCAGCTTAGTCAGCAGGCCTGAAGCTTTCTTT
v_gene: TRBV7-2
d_gene: -
abundance: many
j_gene: TRBJ1-1

CDR3aa: CAISGGIDNEQFF
CDR3nt: TGTGCCATCAGTGGGGGGATTGACAATGAGCAGTTCTTC
v_gene: TRBV10-3
d_gene: -
abundance: many
j_gene: TRBJ2-1

CDR3aa: CASSPPTGANVLTF
CDR3nt: TGCGCCAGCAGCCCCCCTACTGGGGCCAACGTCCTGACTTTC
v_gene: TRBV4-1
d_gene: -
abundance: many
j_gene: TRBJ2-6

CDR3aa: CASSEGLIGVLPPQGYTF
CDR3nt: TGTGCCAGCAGTGAAGGTTTAATCGGCGTCCTACCCCCCCAGGGCTACACCTTC
v_gene: TRBV6-1
d_gene: -
abundance: many
j_gene: TRBJ1-2

CDR3aa: CASSPLRDGKHYEQYF
CDR3nt: TGCGCCAGCAGCCCCCTAAGGGACGGGAAACACTACGAGCAGTACTTC
v_gene: TRBV4-1
d_gene: -
abundance: many
j_gene: TRBJ2-7

CDR3aa: CASSLPLPTVPDTQYF
CDR3nt: TGTGCCAGCAGCTTACCACTTCCTACGGTACCAGATACGCAGTATTTT
v_gene: TRBV7-6
d_gene: -
abundance: many
j_gene: TRBJ2-3

CDR3aa: CASSSGRDYSRTQYF
CDR3nt: TGCGCCAGCAGCTCAGGTCGGGACTACTCGCGGACCCAGTACTTC
v_gene: TRBV4-1
d_gene: TRBD2
abundance: medium-sized
j_gene: TRBJ2-5

CDR3aa: CASSPSGSSNQPQHF
CDR3nt: TGTGCCAGCAGCCCATCAGGGTCAAGCAATCAGCCCCAGCATTTT
v_gene: TRBV3-1
d_gene: -
abundance: -
j_gene: TRBJ1-5

CDR3aa: CASSSGQAQFEAFF
CDR3nt: TGTGCCAGCAGCTCGGGACAGGCCCAATTTGAAGCTTTCTTT
v_gene: TRBV7-9
d_gene: TRBD1
abundance: many
j_gene: TRBJ1-1

CDR3aa: CASSRAVRTNQPQHF
CDR3nt: TGTGCCAGCAGCAGGGCTGTGCGGACTAATCAGCCCCAGCATTTT
v_gene: TRBV5-5
d_gene: -
abundance: -
j_gene: TRBJ1-5

CDR3aa: CASARLAAYEQYF
CDR3nt: TGTGCCAGCGCCAGACTAGCGGCCTACGAGCAGTACTTC
v_gene: TRBV6-6
d_gene: TRBD2
abundance: -
j_gene: TRBJ2-7

CDR3aa: CASSLDPTGSGNTIYF
CDR3nt: TGCGCCAGCAGCCTGGATCCGACAGGGTCGGGAAACACCATATATTTT
v_gene: TRBV5-1
d_gene: TRBD1
abundance: few
j_gene: TRBJ1-3

CDR3aa: CASSPWTGKNEQYF
CDR3nt: TGTGCCAGCAGTCCTTGGACAGGGAAGAACGAGCAGTACTTC
v_gene: TRBV6-1
d_gene: TRBD1
abundance: few
j_gene: TRBJ2-7

CDR3aa: CASSSDGADTEAFF
CDR3nt: TGTGCCAGCAGTTCCGACGGAGCCGACACTGAAGCTTTCTTT
v_gene: TRBV12-3/TRBV12-4
d_gene: -
abundance: many
j_gene: TRBJ1-1

CDR3aa: CSVLEISTDTQYF
CDR3nt: TGCAGCGTCTTGGAGATAAGCACAGATACGCAGTATTTT
v_gene: TRBV29-1
d_gene: -
abundance: -
j_gene: TRBJ2-3

CDR3aa: CASSEGGLVIGEQFF
CDR3nt: TGTGCCAGCAGTGAAGGGGGACTAGTAATCGGTGAGCAGTTCTTC
v_gene: TRBV2
d_gene: TRBD2
abundance: -
j_gene: TRBJ2-1

CDR3aa: CASSDQLISGANVLTF
CDR3nt: TGTGCCAGCAGTGACCAGCTGATCTCTGGGGCCAACGTCCTGACTTTC
v_gene: TRBV6-1
d_gene: -
abundance: -
j_gene: TRBJ2-6

CDR3aa: CSVGPRGQPSYEQYF
CDR3nt: TGCAGCGTTGGGCCACGGGGACAGCCTTCCTACGAGCAGTACTTC
v_gene: TRBV29-1
d_gene: TRBD1
abundance: -
j_gene: TRBJ2-7

CDR3aa: CASSFNYHLRGTGELFF
CDR3nt: TGTGCCAGCAGCTTCAACTACCACCTACGAGGGACCGGGGAGCTGTTTTTT
v_gene: TRBV3-1
d_gene: -
abundance: few
j_gene: TRBJ2-2

CDR3aa: CASSSGQGRNAFF
CDR3nt: TGTGCCAGCAGCTCGGGCCAAGGAAGGAACGCTTTCTTT
v_gene: TRBV7-9
d_gene: -
abundance: many
j_gene: TRBJ1-1

CDR3aa: CSALSRYEQYF
CDR3nt: TGCAGTGCCCTCTCAAGGTACGAGCAGTACTTC
v_gene: TRBV20-1
d_gene: -
abundance: few
j_gene: TRBJ2-7

CDR3aa: CSAKLVSYEQYF
CDR3nt: TGCAGTGCCAAACTAGTCTCCTACGAGCAGTACTTC
v_gene: TRBV20-1
d_gene: -
abundance: -
j_gene: TRBJ2-7

CDR3aa: CASSHREAGELFF
CDR3nt: TGTGCCAGCAGCCACCGGGAAGCCGGGGAGCTGTTTTTT
v_gene: TRBV14
d_gene: -
abundance: many
j_gene: TRBJ2-2

CDR3aa: CASSYSGQEAFF
CDR3nt: TGTGCCAGCAGTTACTCGGGACAGGAGGCTTTCTTT
v_gene: TRBV6-5
d_gene: TRBD1
abundance: many
j_gene: TRBJ1-1

CDR3aa: CASSSRRQGKLYEQYF
CDR3nt: TGTGCCAGCAGTTCTCGCCGACAGGGGAAATTATACGAGCAGTACTTC
v_gene: TRBV27
d_gene: TRBD1
abundance: many
j_gene: TRBJ2-7

CDR3aa: CAWGGGSGPQHF
CDR3nt: TGTGCCTGGGGAGGGGGTTCGGGGCCCCAGCATTTT
v_gene: TRBV30
d_gene: -
abundance: many
j_gene: TRBJ1-5

CDR3aa: CASNPDLQGGRAFF
CDR3nt: TGCGCCAGCAACCCGGATCTTCAGGGAGGAAGAGCTTTCTTT
v_gene: TRBV5-1
d_gene: -
abundance: -
j_gene: TRBJ1-1

CDR3aa: CASSFAGTADTQYF
CDR3nt: TGTGCCAGCAGTTTCGCAGGGACGGCAGATACGCAGTATTTT
v_gene: TRBV27
d_gene: -
abundance: few
j_gene: TRBJ2-3

CDR3aa: CASSLQGTSYGYTF
CDR3nt: TGTGCCAGCAGTTTACAAGGGACAAGCTATGGCTACACCTTC
v_gene: TRBV28
d_gene: -
abundance: many
j_gene: TRBJ1-2

CDR3aa: CATSNPFQETQYF
CDR3nt: TGTGCCACCAGCAACCCTTTCCAAGAGACCCAGTACTTC
v_gene: TRBV24-1
d_gene: -
abundance: -
j_gene: TRBJ2-5

CDR3aa: CASSWTGTCYEQYF
CDR3nt: TGTGCCAGCAGCTGGACAGGGACCTGTTACGAGCAGTACTTC
v_gene: TRBV21-1
d_gene: -
abundance: many
j_gene: TRBJ2-7

CDR3aa: CASSESPGQGISRTEAFF
CDR3nt: TGTGCCAGCAGTGAATCCCCTGGACAGGGGATATCCAGGACTGAAGCTTTCTTT
v_gene: TRBV25-1
d_gene: TRBD1
abundance: many
j_gene: TRBJ1-1

CDR3aa: CATSDPREVKGPLHF
CDR3nt: TGTGCCACCAGTGACCCTAGAGAGGTGAAGGGACCTCTCCACTTT
v_gene: TRBV24-1
d_gene: -
abundance: -
j_gene: TRBJ1-6

CDR3aa: CASSLTASAKNIQYF
CDR3nt: TGTGCCAGCAGCTTAACAGCATCAGCCAAAAACATTCAGTACTTC
v_gene: TRBV7-2
d_gene: -
abundance: many
j_gene: TRBJ2-4

CDR3aa: CASSLWGRSRDSNNEQFF
CDR3nt: TGTGCCAGCAGCTTATGGGGGCGATCCCGGGACTCTAACAATGAGCAGTTCTTC
v_gene: TRBV7-3
d_gene: -
abundance: many
j_gene: TRBJ2-1

CDR3aa: CASSILGASWEQYF
CDR3nt: TGTGCCAGTAGTATATTGGGGGCGTCGTGGGAGCAGTACTTC
v_gene: TRBV19
d_gene: -
abundance: many
j_gene: TRBJ2-7

CDR3aa: CASSPSPPGSSGNTIYF
CDR3nt: TGTGCCAGCTCACCAAGTCCGCCGGGGAGTTCTGGAAACACCATATATTTT
v_gene: TRBV18
d_gene: -
abundance: many
j_gene: TRBJ1-3

CDR3aa: CASSHSGGFSEQFF
CDR3nt: TGTGCCAGCAGCCATAGCGGGGGCTTCAGTGAGCAGTTCTTC
v_gene: TRBV7-2
d_gene: TRBD2
abundance: many
j_gene: TRBJ2-1

CDR3aa: CAISERPASTNEKLFF
CDR3nt: TGTGCCATCAGTGAGCGACCAGCTTCAACTAATGAAAAACTGTTTTTT
v_gene: TRBV10-3
d_gene: -
abundance: -
j_gene: TRBJ1-4

CDR3aa: CASSLVAGLNNEQFF
CDR3nt: TGTGCTAGCAGCTTAGTAGCGGGACTCAACAATGAGCAGTTCTTC
v_gene: TRBV7-7
d_gene: TRBD2
abundance: -
j_gene: TRBJ2-1

CDR3aa: CSARAGGIVYNEQFF
CDR3nt: TGCAGTGCCAGGGCTGGCGGGATTGTCTACAATGAGCAGTTCTTC
v_gene: TRBV20-1
d_gene: -
abundance: -
j_gene: TRBJ2-1

CDR3aa: CSAKVRTSGINEQFF
CDR3nt: TGCAGTGCCAAGGTCCGGACTAGCGGGATAAATGAGCAGTTCTTC
v_gene: TRBV20-1
d_gene: TRBD2
abundance: -
j_gene: TRBJ2-1

CDR3aa: CSARDYRYQETQYF
CDR3nt: TGCAGTGCTAGAGATTATCGCTACCAAGAGACCCAGTACTTC
v_gene: TRBV20-1
d_gene: -
abundance: -
j_gene: TRBJ2-5

CDR3aa: CATSPRPFDTQYF
CDR3nt: TGTGCCACCTCTCCTCGCCCTTTCGATACGCAGTATTTT
v_gene: TRBV6-1
d_gene: -
abundance: many
j_gene: TRBJ2-3

CDR3aa: CASSPGSSYTSQTQYF
CDR3nt: TGCGCCAGCAGCCCAGGGTCTAGCTACACTTCGCAGACCCAGTACTTC
v_gene: TRBV5-1
d_gene: -
abundance: many
j_gene: TRBJ2-5

CDR3aa: CASSPTSRETQYF
CDR3nt: TGTGCCAGCAGTCCAACTAGCCGGGAGACCCAGTACTTC
v_gene: TRBV28
d_gene: -
abundance: few
j_gene: TRBJ2-5

CDR3aa: CASSLAPGDTSGYTF
CDR3nt: TGCGCCAGCAGCTTGGCCCCGGGGGATACCAGTGGCTACACCTTC
v_gene: TRBV5-1
d_gene: -
abundance: few
j_gene: TRBJ1-2

CDR3aa: CASSLSNSNQPQHF
CDR3nt: TGTGCCAGCAGCTTAAGCAATAGCAATCAGCCCCAGCATTTT
v_gene: TRBV7-9
d_gene: -
abundance: -
j_gene: TRBJ1-5

CDR3aa: CATGLAEVNEQFF
CDR3nt: TGTGCCACCGGACTAGCAGAGGTCAATGAGCAGTTCTTC
v_gene: TRBV7-9
d_gene: TRBD2
abundance: many
j_gene: TRBJ2-1

CDR3aa: CASSQAPLAGGTTDTQYF
CDR3nt: TGTGCCAGCAGCCAAGCCCCGCTAGCGGGAGGGACCACAGATACGCAGTATTTT
v_gene: TRBV4-2
d_gene: TRBD2
abundance: many
j_gene: TRBJ2-3